A single T cell receptor (beta chain) is shown here with its context. This clone's antigen is unknown. No qualities accompany the bases; no much larger clone lies one base away. Looking up the germline V gene yields CDR1 MDHEN and CDR2 SYDVKM. V and J are truncated by 4 bases and 9 bases respectively, leaving an intervening sequence of 15 bases. The CDR3 runs 13 residues from the cysteine to the phenylalanine. Only the CDR3 DNA is retained, 39 bases long and in frame from the first base. The data were taken from a study of cytomegalovirus exposure and HLA in healthy donors (dated by TCRdb to about 2017). A note on the overall study: An earlier analysis of some 600 of the donors reported 276 Gb of sequence data and 95 million to 120 million unique TCR beta sequences obtained from around 170 million T cells. All discovery cohort repertoires had been generated on a single sequencing platform. The study aimed to test whether signatures of past pathogen exposure could be identified by cataloging public T cell receptors. To decide whether each TCR beta V gene segment behaved as functional or pseudogenic, an earlier analysis of fewer than 750 of the donors relied on high-throughput TCR beta sequencing. To predict cytomegalovirus infection status, the study combined high-throughput TCR immunosequencing, statistical association of individual TCRs with disease status, and machine learning. A later analysis re-examined previously published TCR beta repertoires from more than 550 donors and added high-resolution HLA genotyping to investigate patterns of TCR occurrence. Among about 370 genotyped donors of the cohort, an average of around 250,000 unique TCR beta nucleotide sequences was sequenced per donor, of which roughly 17% were non-productive. The later analysis used no new phenotypic data to find candidate immune exposures, relying instead on TCR beta sequences and their occurrence across donors. Genome-wide SNP genotypes for about 65% of the roughly 670 donors were used in a later genetic analysis, which treated that subset as a discovery cohort. The T cell repertoires of around 730 subjects were profiled by immunosequencing and related to cytomegalovirus serostatus. Donor age, sex, ethnicity and CMV serostatus were collected together with the repertoire data. Because of strong linkage in the cohort, roughly five DR-DQ haplotypes were treated as single units for association and clustering. An early release covering more than 500 HLA-typed donors comprised 250 to 350 gigabases of sequencing data and around 80 million unique TCR sequences. Of the 300 to 500 genotyped donors, 70% to 90% were placed in the genetic ancestry cluster associated with self-reported Caucasian donors. HLA typing included class I and class II loci at four-digit resolution. A separate validation cohort of roughly 110 different subjects was used in addition to the roughly 700-subject first cohort. The number of donors typed differed by locus, with about 620-630 for A, B, C, DRB1 and DQB1, about 500 for DQA1, approximately 570 for DPA1, and about 450 for DPB1.

In total, just over 650 healthy bone marrow donors made up the cohort. At the time of sampling, all cohort members were nominally healthy, though unrecorded immune exposures were likely present. The donor tested CMV seronegative, placing the donor among the roughly 350 seronegative members of the cohort. A peripheral blood sample was provided by each donor, and peripheral blood mononuclear cells were used for TCR beta sequencing. Genomic DNA extraction from the blood cell samples was performed with the Qiagen DNeasy Blood Extraction Kit. The receptor library was made with the immunoSEQ multiplex PCR assay. For the multiplex PCR, a mixture combining 60 forward primers for TCR Vbeta segments and 13 reverse primers for TCR Jbeta segments was used. The CDR3 region of rearranged TCR beta genes was amplified from genomic DNA with a multiplex PCR assay. The amplified TCR beta libraries were sequenced on the Illumina HiSeq System as 87-base-pair reads. In the paper's pipeline: A later analysis counted tens of millions of unique TCR beta chains across the 700 or so repertoires, and roughly 9.9 million of these chains were shared by at least two donors. A nearest-neighbor algorithm error-corrected the raw reads and collapsed the reads into unique sequences, merging closely related sequences to remove PCR and sequencing errors. CDR3 sequences were aligned to IMGT reference sequences to assign V, D and J gene segments. Each retained sequence needed at least a six-nucleotide match to both a V gene segment and a J gene segment. Rearrangements were classified as productive when the CDR3 lacked stop codons and remained in frame with V and J, and all other rearrangements were classified as non-productive. CDR3 was defined by IMGT convention, running from the second conserved V-encoded cysteine to the conserved J-encoded phenylalanine. The earlier analysis of 587 of the donors excluded sequences that lacked an unambiguous match to a single V gene segment. An earlier analysis of a few hundred of the donors called V segments functional above 56.7% productive rearrangements and segregating when the between-donor standard deviation exceeded 5%. A statistical classification framework was built for diagnosing cytomegalovirus status from the catalog of TCR beta chain sequences. In a later analysis, TCR nucleotide sequences were compared against IMGT/GENE-DB human TR gene sequences so that V and J genes could be assigned. Using the TCRdist pipeline, a later analysis assigned CDR3 sequences along with most-parsimonious VDJ recombination scenarios. In a later analysis, every TCR beta chain was defined by the combination of its CDR3 amino acid sequence and its V-gene family, and reads without a unique V-gene family were dropped. In a later analysis, approximately 590 highly shared, low-generation-probability nucleotide sequences were removed to address suspected cross-contamination and a sequencing artifact. In a later analysis, a clonal expansion index for each public chain was calculated from normalized within-repertoire ranks of inferred template counts. In a later analysis, generation probabilities were computed with a VDJ recombination model fitted to out-of-frame rearrangements, and the resulting probabilities were checked against IGoR. In a later analysis, TCR-TCR, TCR-HLA and TCR-CMV co-occurrence was scored with hypergeometric tests, and a repertoire-size bias correction was applied to TCR pairs. In a later analysis, false discovery rates were estimated by permuting HLA or CMV assignments 20 times. In a later analysis, co-occurring TCRs were grouped with DBSCAN, and TCRdist sequence similarity was added when clustering was performed within HLA-allele-positive subsets. Repertoires with fewer than 30,000 or more than 120,000 public chains, plus five repertoires with anomalous nucleotide sharing, were excluded from co-occurrence clustering. This immuneACCESS table, as held by TCRdb, lists in-frame sequences with V and J called but not all clones. Of the missing ones, under half trace to an unresolved V gene in checked studies; the others have no known cause. The V and J calls and clone size are taken from that table; D and trimming were inferred from the DNA. The table for this sample lists some 130,000 clones; about 81% of them were counted only once. Jointly, the top ten make up 6.5% to 9% of the sample.

Points the paper makes about the study in general: Some IMGT-functional V segments, including TRBV6-2 and TRBV6-3, could not be told apart with the 87-base-pair reads, so those segments were excluded. Linkage disequilibrium might explain the correlated functional status among segregating V segments, but an unknown experimental factor could not be ruled out. In a later analysis, over 15,000 TCR beta sequences were associated with specific HLA alleles at a false discovery rate of 0.05. Cytomegalovirus status was reported to be diagnosed by the classifier with high specificity and sensitivity in both the original and validation cohorts. When HLA alleles, especially DR and DQ, strongly co-occurred, attributing TCR associations to individual alleles was difficult. A group of highly shared sequence variants was considered likely to be a technical artifact of the sequencing pipeline. An association between a missense DCLRE1C variant and V-gene and J-gene trimming of TCR beta chains was found in a later genetic analysis and replicated in an independent cohort. Because counts were too low, roughly 16 rarely observed V segments, including chromosome 9 orphons, were excluded from the earlier analysis of 587 of the donors. HLA typing was unavailable for some donors at each locus, so association tests used only the typed subset. It was suggested by the authors that the approach could potentially be generalized to other disease states and immunological phenotypes. Immune exposure information for the cohort was limited to CMV serostatus. This cohort had only TCR beta chains sequenced, and the lack of alpha or paired-chain data limited which features could be detected. A later genetic analysis reported fewer N-insertions in productive TCRs among donors in an Asian-associated ancestry cluster than the roughly 620-donor mean. A further reported finding was that TCR beta sequences accurately predicted the HLA-A and HLA-B alleles for most subjects in the first cohort. Most TCR sequences were seen in very few donors, while some public TCRs were found in many individuals. In a later analysis, most CMV-associated TCR beta chains were found to appear HLA-restricted, with HLA associations seemingly driven largely by CMV exposure. In an earlier analysis of a few hundred of the donors, most TCR beta V segments were observed in productive rearrangements about 87% or about 30% of the time, broadly matching IMGT annotations. According to a later analysis, parvovirus B19, influenza, CMV and Epstein-Barr virus appeared linked to several top co-occurrence clusters. A total of 164 TCR beta chains were listed by the study as associated with cytomegalovirus. Sequencing depth was assumed to be roughly uniform across donors in the presence/absence analyses, though that assumption may not hold. Compared with equally common non-associated chains, HLA-associated TCR beta chains in a later analysis were more clonally expanded and had lower generation probabilities. Three of the identified cytomegalovirus-associated TCR beta chains were confirmed in vitro to be specific for cytomegalovirus antigens. In a later analysis, the rate of TCR association differed among HLA loci, with DRB1 alleles having the most associated TCRs and HLA-C alleles having the fewest.

This clonotype was sampled from a man aged 25 to 40 in good health and CMV-seronegative. Sequencing was carried out using PBMCs. The chain links TRBV28 with TRBJ1-1; no D segment can be confidently identified. The CDR3 in this case is CASSSWRVNKAFF. The base sequence is TGTGCCAGCAGTTCTTGGAGGGTAAACAAAGCTTTCTTT.